These 32 T cell receptor beta chains were all obtained from the same sample, sequenced in a study of beta chain features in type 1 diabetes. What was sequenced were expressed TCRB transcripts, since all of the isolated RNA had been reverse transcribed. Using immunoSEQ multiplex PCR, the repertoire was profiled, and TCRdb retains in-frame clones only, with some absent. The sample holds about 620,000 clones, 15% seen once. Sample: naive CD4+ T cells from blood. These receptor sequences come from a man between 18 and 29 years old in good health.

This clone has a handful of counts. V is TRBV7-9 and J is TRBJ1-1, with D possibly being TRBD1 (6 bases). Looked up from germline, CDR1 is SEHNR and CDR2 is FQNEAQ (reference sequence). The CDR3 has 14 residues. With 3 bases removed from V and 1 base from J, the gap between germline ends came to 9 bases. CDR3 nucleotides: TGTGCCAGCAGCTTTCAGACAGGGAACACTGAAGCTTTCTTT. This codes for CASSFQTGNTEAFF.

This clone was recorded a few times. This chain uses TRBV7-2 with TRBJ2-1, with a tentative D call TRBD1 (7 bases). Germline V lookup: CDR1 SGHTA, CDR2 FQGNSA. The CDR3 loop spans 13 amino acids. V was clipped by 7 bases and J by 7 bases, with 14 bases between them. CDR3 nucleotides: TGTGCCAGCACCAGACAGGGAGGAAATGAGCAGTTCTTC. Its protein product is CASTRQGGNEQFF.

This clone has just a few counts. V usage is TRBV28 and J usage is TRBJ2-1, with D uncertain. The CDR3 contains 15 residues. CDR1 is MDHEN and CDR2 is SYDVKM in the germline V gene. Trimming pared 8 bases from V and 8 bases from J, leaving 22 bases between. CDR3 coding DNA: TGTGCCAGCCCTTGGGGTGCCGAGGTTTTCGATGAGCAGTTCTTC. It encodes CASPWGAEVFDEQFF.

The chain couples TRBV28 to TRBJ1-6; D not resolved. The germline gives CDR1 MDHEN, CDR2 SYDVKM. Trimming removed 5 bases from V and 7 bases from J, with 12 bases in between. The CDR3 extends over 14 amino acids. The DNA for the CDR3 is TGTGCCAGCAGTCCGGCCCTGGGCAATTCACCCCTCCACTTT. Its translation is CASSPALGNSPLHF.

This clone appeared a few times. The sample holds other DNA sequences that translate to the same CDR3. This rearrangement joins TRBV7-2 to TRBJ2-1; TRBD1 or TRBD2 may be the D gene (5 bases each). V was trimmed by 0 bases and J by 4 bases, leaving 7 bases between them. This CDR3 has 14 residues. Per germline, CDR1 SGHTA and CDR2 FQGNSA. The CDR3 region has the DNA TGTGCCAGCAGCTTAGCGGGACCATACAATGAGCAGTTCTTC. Its protein product is CASSLAGPYNEQFF.

This rearrangement joins TRBV4-1 to TRBJ1-5; D gene ambiguous. Germline V lookup: CDR1 MGHRA, CDR2 YSYEKL. CDR3 size: 17 residues. V was trimmed by 0 bases and J by 0 bases, leaving 12 bases between them. CDR3 in DNA: TGCGCCAGCAGCCAAGATTGGTCAGGTTATAGCAATCAGCCCCAGCATTTT. Amino acid sequence: CASSQDWSGYSNQPQHF.

This rearrangement joins TRBV7-2 to TRBJ2-1; TRBD2 is a possible D gene (5 bases). V lost 4 bases and J 8 bases, leaving 15 bases between the germline ends. Germline loops: CDR1 SGHTA, CDR2 FQGNSA. This CDR3 is built from 14 residues. CDR3: CASSSSGVSYEQFF. CDR3 sequence (DNA): TGTGCCAGCAGCTCCAGCGGAGTCTCTTATGAGCAGTTCTTC.

This clone was seen a handful of times. The chain employs TRBV10-3 and TRBJ1-6; 7 positions agree with TRBD1. CDR3 length: 14 residues. V was pared by 5 bases and J by 4 bases, with 2 bases of the junction left unmatched. CDR1 is ENHRY and CDR2 is SYGVKD in the germline V gene. The CDR3 DNA sequence: TGTGCCATCAGTCGGGACAGTTATAATTCACCCCTCCACTTT. Protein: CAISRDSYNSPLHF.

The rearrangement uses TRBV7-2 and TRBJ1-1; D is perhaps TRBD1 (6 bases). The CDR3 covers 16 residues. Trimming took off 5 bases at V and 0 bases at J, with 16 bases between the two ends. Germline values: CDR1 SGHTA, CDR2 FQGNSA. This chain's CDR3 is CASSRGLDSLNTEAFF. CDR3 coding DNA: TGTGCCAGCAGCCGTGGGTTGGACAGTTTGAACACTGAAGCTTTCTTT.

There are a few counts of this clone. The rearrangement links TRBV29-1 to TRBJ2-6; D call uncertain. The CDR3 runs to 12 residues. Germline-derived CDR1 and CDR2 are SQVTM and ANQGSEA. V dropped 7 bases and J dropped 2 bases, with 6 bases sitting between them. In DNA form, the CDR3 reads TGCAGCGCGGCAGCTGGGGCCAACGTCCTGACTTTC. Its protein product is CSAAAGANVLTF.

The gene calls are TRBV9 and TRBJ2-3; possibly TRBD1 for D (6 bases). Germline loops: CDR1 SGDLS, CDR2 YYNGEE. The V end lost 4 bases, the J end lost 3 bases, and 9 bases lay between the germline ends. This CDR3 has 13 amino acids. The CDR3 here is CASSLRGTDTQYF. In DNA, the CDR3 is TGTGCCAGCAGCCTAAGGGGGACAGATACGCAGTATTTT.

This clone was detected a few times. The chain couples TRBV14 to TRBJ1-5; no firm D call. Germline lookup yields CDR1 SGHDN and CDR2 FVKESK. V lost 0 bases and J lost 11, with 11 bases in between. CDR3 length equals 13 residues. CDR3 nucleotides: TGTGCCAGCAGCCAAGAGGACGGAACAGCCCAGCATTTT. Translating it yields CASSQEDGTAQHF.

This clone has just a few counts. Other DNA sequences of this sample code for an identical CDR3. V is TRBV9 and J is TRBJ1-1; D is uncertain. Trimming shortened V by 5 bases and J by 1 base, and 9 bases separated the two germline ends. The CDR3 is 13 residues long. CDR1 is SGDLS and CDR2 is YYNGEE in the germline V gene. The CDR3 protein is CASSLGRNTEAFF. The DNA of the CDR3 is TGTGCCAGCAGTCTAGGGAGGAACACTGAAGCTTTCTTT.

The chain has TRBV7-2 and TRBJ2-5; D gene ambiguous. The V end was cut by 5 bases, the J end by 3 bases, with 10 bases between. There are 13 residues in the CDR3. Germline CDR1 is SGHTA and CDR2 is FQGNSA. CDR3 sequence (DNA): TGTGCCAGCAGCCTCTCCTCCGAAGAGACCCAGTACTTC. Protein product: CASSLSSEETQYF.

Worth noting for this clone: Different DNA sequences within this sample yield the same CDR3. The rearrangement uses TRBV10-3 and TRBJ1-5; TRBD1 might be the D (6 bases). This CDR3 has 13 amino acids. Trimming pared 4 bases from V and 3 bases from J, leaving 7 bases between. Per germline, CDR1 ENHRY and CDR2 SYGVKD. The CDR3 spells CAISGQVNQPQHF. CDR3 in DNA: TGTGCCATCAGTGGACAGGTCAATCAGCCCCAGCATTTT.

The chain joins TRBV4-3 to TRBJ2-7; perhaps D is TRBD1 or TRBD2 (5 bases each). This CDR3 is 14 amino acids long. Per the germline V gene, CDR1 is LGHNA and CDR2 is YSLEER. The V and J ends lost 4 bases and 3 bases respectively, with 13 bases between them. The CDR3 bases are TGCGCCAGCAGCCGGGCAGGGACCGACTACGAGCAGTACTTC. As protein: CASSRAGTDYEQYF.

The chain joins TRBV6-6 to TRBJ1-2; unclear D gene. V lost 2 bases and J 6 bases, leaving 4 bases between the germline ends. There are 11 residues in the CDR3. In germline, CDR1 is MNHNY, CDR2 SVGAGI (reference sequence). The CDR3 spells CASSYLDGYTF. The CDR3 DNA follows: TGTGCCAGCAGTTACCTTGATGGCTACACCTTC.

The chain links TRBV9 to TRBJ2-3; TRBD2 matches 8 bases. The germline V gene has CDR1 SGDLS and CDR2 YYNGEE. The J segment lost 0 bases and the V segment lost 4 bases, leaving 10 bases of the junction unmatched. This CDR3 has 17 amino acids. This chain's CDR3 is CASSRGSGSGSTDTQYF. The CDR3 DNA is TGTGCCAGCAGCCGGGGGAGCGGGAGCGGTAGCACAGATACGCAGTATTTT.

This clone was picked up a small number of times. V and J are TRBV11-2 and TRBJ2-1, with 7 bases aligning to TRBD2. V lost 11 bases and J lost 0; bases outside the gene matches: 13. This CDR3 spans 16 amino acids. CDR1 is SGHAT, CDR2 FQNNGV, per germline. In DNA form, the CDR3 reads TGTGCCTCGGGGGGATCCACTTGGTACTCCTACAATGAGCAGTTCTTC. Its translation is CASGGSTWYSYNEQFF.

V and J are TRBV6-5 and TRBJ2-1; TRBD2 is a possible D gene (6 bases). CDR1 MNHEY and CDR2 SVGAGI come from the germline V gene. V lost 2 bases and J lost 7, with 15 bases in between. The CDR3 spans 15 residues. CDR3 residues: CASSYLAGWGNEQFF. The CDR3 coding sequence is TGTGCCAGCAGTTACCTGGCGGGATGGGGGAATGAGCAGTTCTTC.

This clone was seen only a few times. The chain combines TRBV19 with TRBJ1-5; 8 bases match TRBD1. The V and J ends lost 3 bases and 2 bases, in that order; junction bases with no gene match: 3. Germline assignment: CDR1 LNHDA and CDR2 SQIVND (reference sequence). The CDR3 is 15 amino acids. The CDR3 DNA is TGTGCCAGTAGTATCCGGACAGGGCGCAATCAGCCCCAGCATTTT. Its translation is CASSIRTGRNQPQHF. Full variable domain (outside the CDR3, taken from reference TRBV19 and TRBJ1-5): DGGITQSPKYLFRKEGQNVTLSCEQNLNHDAMYWYRQDPGQGLRLIYYSQIVNDFQKGDIAEGYSVSREKKESFPLTVTSAQKNPTAFYLCASSIRTGRNQPQHFGDGTRLSIL.

This clone was seen a handful of times. This chain links TRBV7-3 with TRBJ1-2, with no clear D. Trimming pared 5 bases from V and 4 bases from J, leaving 20 bases between. Germline CDR1 reads SGHTA; CDR2 reads FQGTGA. The length of the CDR3 is 16 residues. CDR3 loop: CASSPRTPIRVYGYTF. CDR3 bases: TGTGCCAGCAGCCCTCGGACCCCGATCCGGGTCTATGGCTACACCTTC.

The CDR3 protein is CASSVGGVTFAYEQYF. CDR3 nucleotide sequence: TGTGCCAGCAGCGTAGGAGGGGTAACGTTTGCCTACGAGCAGTACTTC. The chain joins TRBV9 to TRBJ2-7; tentatively, D is TRBD1 or TRBD2 (5 bases each). CDR1 is SGDLS, CDR2 YYNGEE, per germline. The CDR3 is 16 residues long. V was cut by 0 bases and J by 2 bases, with 15 bases left in between. Drawing the rest from reference TRBV9 and TRBJ2-7, the complete variable domain is DSGVTQTPKHLITATGQRVTLRCSPRSGDLSVYWYQQSLDQGLQFLIQYYNGEERAKGNILERFSAQQFPDLHSELNLSSLELGDSALYFCASSVGGVTFAYEQYFGPGTRLTVT.

V is TRBV9 and J is TRBJ2-5, with D perhaps TRBD1 (5 bases). Germline V gives CDR1 SGDLS, CDR2 YYNGEE. The V gene lost 0 bases and the J gene lost 4 bases, with 10 bases spanning the gap. The CDR3 is 14 amino acids. This CDR3 is CASSVGAGLETQYF. The DNA of the CDR3 is TGTGCCAGCAGCGTAGGGGCAGGGTTAGAGACCCAGTACTTC.

The gene calls are TRBV5-1 and TRBJ2-2; D is perhaps TRBD1 (5 bases). Germline V gene data show CDR1 as SGHRS and CDR2 as YFSETQ. V lost 0 bases and J 7 bases, leaving 7 bases between the germline ends. This CDR3 comprises 13 residues. The CDR3 sequence: CASSLDRGGELFF. The CDR3 region has the DNA TGCGCCAGCAGCTTGGATAGGGGCGGGGAGCTGTTTTTT.

This chain links TRBV7-2 with TRBJ1-5; 10 bases fit TRBD1. CDR3 length: 14 amino acids. Trimming removed 5 bases from V and 7 bases from J; junction bases left unmatched: 5. CDR1 SGHTA and CDR2 FQGNSA come from the germline V gene. The CDR3 nucleotides read TGTGCCAGCAGCCCCCGACAGGGGGCACAGCCCCAGCATTTT. It yields the protein CASSPRQGAQPQHF.

The chain recombines TRBV29-1 with TRBJ2-7; 8 nucleotides agree with TRBD1. CDR1 and CDR2 (germline): SQVTM, ANQGSEA. There are 14 residues in the CDR3. V shed 3 bases, J shed 1 base, and the junction held 5 bases outside the gene matches. The CDR3 is CSVEPRTGSYEQYF. Here the CDR3 DNA reads TGCAGCGTTGAGCCACGGACAGGGTCCTACGAGCAGTACTTC.

The gene calls are TRBV7-3 and TRBJ1-1; no clear D gene. Germline V gene data show CDR1 as SGHTA and CDR2 as FQGTGA. The CDR3 has 14 amino acids. V lost 5 bases, J lost 1 base, and 11 bases lay in between. This chain's CDR3 is CASSLGVRNTEAFF. The CDR3 DNA reads TGTGCCAGCAGCCTTGGGGTCAGGAACACTGAAGCTTTCTTT.

J is TRBJ2-2 and V is TRBV7-9; no firm D call. Germline V gene data show CDR1 as SEHNR and CDR2 as FQNEAQ (reference sequence). Trimming pared 6 bases from V and 6 bases from J, leaving 14 bases between. This CDR3 region has 14 residues. The CDR3 protein is CASRVYGPAGELFF. CDR3 bases: TGTGCCAGCAGGGTCTATGGGCCCGCCGGGGAGCTGTTTTTT. The full variable domain, completed using reference TRBV7-9 and TRBJ2-2, is DTGVSQNPRHKITKRGQNVTFRCDPISEHNRLYWYRQTLGQGPEFLTYFQNEAQLEKSRLLSDRFSAERPKGSFSTLEIQRTEQGDSAMYLCASRVYGPAGELFFGEGSRLTVL.

This clone has just a few counts. The gene calls are TRBV28 and TRBJ2-7; D unclear. Trimming removed 1 base from V and 7 bases from J, with 8 bases in between. CDR1 and CDR2 (germline): MDHEN, SYDVKM. The CDR3 is made up of 12 amino acids. The CDR3: CASSLSLREQYF. For the CDR3, the DNA is TGTGCCAGCAGTTTATCGCTCCGGGAGCAGTACTTC.

This clone appeared a few times. The rearrangement uses TRBV28 and TRBJ1-5, with D unresolved. This CDR3 spans 11 amino acids. Per the germline V gene, CDR1 is MDHEN and CDR2 is SYDVKM. V was trimmed by 3 bases and J by 11 bases, leaving 8 bases between them. The CDR3 protein is CASSFRGSQHF. The CDR3, as DNA: TGTGCCAGCAGTTTTCGGGGATCCCAGCATTTT. Supplemented by reference TRBV28 and TRBJ1-5, the full variable domain reads DVKVTQSSRYLVKRTGEKVFLECVQDMDHENMFWYRQDPGLGLRLIYFSYDVKMKEKGDIPEGYSVSREKKERFSLILESASTNQTSMYLCASSFRGSQHFGDGTRLSIL.

Points on this clone: Distinct nucleotide sequences in the sample also encode this CDR3. V and J are TRBV29-1 and TRBJ1-1; TRBD1 might be the D (5 bases). The V end was cut by 4 bases, the J end by 0 bases, with 9 bases between. The germline V gene has CDR1 SQVTM and CDR2 ANQGSEA. This CDR3 has 13 amino acids. The CDR3 is CSVAGRMNTEAFF. CDR3 nucleotide sequence: TGCAGCGTTGCAGGGAGAATGAACACTGAAGCTTTCTTT.